Listed here is a single T cell receptor (beta chain). The data were taken from a study of OX40 agonist ivuxolimab in advanced cancers. Clones were sequenced by immunoSEQ multiplex PCR, and TCRdb holds only the in-frame ones, with some missing. The data contain 65,000 to 85,000 clones, roughly 92% of them seen just once; the ten biggest clones take up approximately 8%. No patient had autoimmune disease or received systemic immunosuppression. Blood specimens came from baseline, cycle 4 day 1, and cycle 7 day 1. The CDR3 length is 15 residues. CDR1 and CDR2 from the germline V gene are MNHEY and SVGAGI. The V gene end was trimmed by 5 bases and the J gene end by 4 bases; junction bases not matched to a gene: 10.

This TCR came from an adult with an advanced solid tumor such as melanoma, head and neck, liver or kidney cancer. Sequencing was performed on CD4+ or CD8+ T cells sorted from blood, taken in a trial of the OX40 agonist ivuxolimab. The genes are TRBV6-5 and TRBJ1-1, with 7 bases identical to TRBD1. This chain's CDR3 is CASSHDREWGTEAFF. Here the CDR3 DNA reads TGTGCCAGCAGTCACGACAGGGAGTGGGGCACTGAAGCTTTCTTT.